The 23 T cell receptor beta chains given below trace back to one sample, sequenced in a study of control samples from healthy donors and cancer patients. Here immunoSEQ multiplex PCR was the method, and the copy in TCRdb shows in-frame clones only, minus some. Of about 130,000 clones listed, approximately 84% are singletons. Input material: blood. The receptors here all came from a man younger than 30 in good health.

The chain couples TRBV4-3 to TRBJ2-2; D not certain. The ends were cut back, 0 bases at V and 0 bases at J, with 14 bases in the middle. There are 18 residues in the CDR3. The germline V gene encodes CDR1 LGHNA and CDR2 YSLEER. CDR3 in DNA: TGCGCCAGCAGCCAAGATATAGTAGGACCCTCGAACACCGGGGAGCTGTTTTTT. Amino acid sequence: CASSQDIVGPSNTGELFF.

This clone was counted a single time. A read error may explain this, as a much larger clone is one base away. The same CDR3 arises from other DNA sequences in this sample as well. The chain uses TRBV28 and TRBJ2-7; 11 nucleotides agree with TRBD2. V was pared by 3 bases and J by 6 bases, with 4 bases of the junction left unmatched. This CDR3 comprises 14 residues. Germline assignment: CDR1 MDHEN and CDR2 SYDVKM. CDR3 sequence (DNA): TGTGCCAGCAGTTTTGGTCTAGCGGGAGGCGAGCAGTACTTC. Residues: CASSFGLAGGEQYF.

This clone is a singleton in its sample. This chain links TRBV7-9 with TRBJ2-3; the match to TRBD1 covers 8 bases. CDR3 length equals 12 residues. CDR1 is SEHNR, CDR2 FQNEAQ, per germline (reference sequence). V shed 4 bases and J 11 bases; nucleotides not matched to a gene: 5. CDR3 sequence: CASSYGQGQQYF. DNA of the CDR3: TGTGCCAGCAGCTACGGACAGGGTCAGCAGTATTTT.

This clone was recorded once. The rearrangement links TRBV7-8 to TRBJ1-2, with a tentative D call TRBD1 (5 bases). Trimming removed 3 bases from V and 3 bases from J, with 14 bases in between. This CDR3 region has 15 residues. Germline CDR1 reads SGHVS; CDR2 reads FQNEAQ. CDR3 loop: CASSFHHGGDYGYTF. The CDR3 nucleotides are TGTGCCAGCAGCTTTCATCACGGGGGGGACTATGGCTACACCTTC.

The rearrangement uses TRBV7-3 and TRBJ2-7, with D maybe TRBD2 (6 bases). Germline values: CDR1 SGHTA, CDR2 FQGTGA. CDR3 length: 14 residues. V was clipped by 1 base and J by 1 base, with 8 bases between them. CDR3 sequence: CASSLSGKSYEQYF. CDR3 coding DNA: TGTGCCAGCAGCTTAAGCGGGAAATCCTACGAGCAGTACTTC.

The gene calls are TRBV24-1 and TRBJ2-1, with TRBD1 as a possible D gene (6 bases). The germline V gene has CDR1 KGHDR and CDR2 SFDVKD. The CDR3 sequence is 13 residues long. The V end was cut by 3 bases, the J end by 8 bases, with 10 bases between. CDR3 bases: TGTGCCACCAGTGATGGATCAGGGGATGAGCAGTTCTTC. This sequence encodes CATSDGSGDEQFF.

This rearrangement joins TRBV2 to TRBJ2-7, with D possibly TRBD2 on 6 matching bases. The length of the CDR3 is 14 residues. Per the germline V gene, CDR1 is SNHLY and CDR2 is FYNNEI. Trimming pared 7 bases from V and 0 bases from J, leaving 13 bases between. CDR3 nucleotides: TGTGCCAGCAAGGGCGGGGAACGCTCCTACGAGCAGTACTTC. It translates to CASKGGERSYEQYF.

The chain couples TRBV19 to TRBJ2-3; D is unresolved. The V end was cut by 3 bases, the J end by 0 bases, with 16 bases between. The length of the CDR3 is 17 residues. Germline CDR1 and CDR2: LNHDA and SQIVND (reference sequence). The CDR3 spells CASSILGSAESTDTQYF. The CDR3 bases are TGTGCCAGTAGTATTCTAGGATCGGCAGAGAGCACAGATACGCAGTATTTT.

This chain links TRBV7-9 with TRBJ1-1; TRBD1 matches 8 bases. V trimming: 0 bases; J trimming: 1 base; junction bases outside the gene matches: 1. CDR1 and CDR2 (germline): SEHNR, FQNEAQ (reference sequence). The CDR3 is made up of 15 amino acids. DNA of the CDR3: TGTGCCAGCAGCTTAGCGACAGGGGCGAACACTGAAGCTTTCTTT. It specifies CASSLATGANTEAFF.

The J gene is TRBJ2-5, the V gene TRBV18; D tentatively reads TRBD1 or TRBD2 (5 bases each). Germline lookup yields CDR1 KGHSH and CDR2 LQKENI. CDR3 length: 17 amino acids. V was cut by 2 bases and J by 4 bases, with 20 bases left in between. The CDR3: CASSPYPSGHRGETQYF. The CDR3 region has the DNA TGTGCCAGCTCACCATACCCGAGCGGACACCGGGGAGAGACCCAGTACTTC. The variable domain in full, completed from reference TRBV18 and TRBJ2-5, reads NAGVMQNPRHLVRRRGQEARLRCSPMKGHSHVYWYRQLPEEGLKFMVYLQKENIIDESGMPKERFSAEFPKEGPSILRIQQVVRGDSAAYFCASSPYPSGHRGETQYFGPGTRLLVL.

The chain recombines TRBV27 with TRBJ2-3; 9 bases map to TRBD2. The CDR3 spans 17 residues. V lost 2 bases, J lost 4 bases, and 10 bases stayed unmatched. CDR1 and CDR2 from the germline V gene are MNHEY and SMNVEV (reference sequence). The DNA of the CDR3 is TGTGCCAGCAGTTTAATTATGCAGCGGGAGGTTCCAGATACGCAGTATTTT. Its translation is CASSLIMQREVPDTQYF.

This chain joins TRBV6-5 and TRBJ2-1, with D hard to call. Germline CDR1 MNHEY, CDR2 SVGAGI. The CDR3 loop spans 15 amino acids. V was clipped by 7 bases and J by 9 bases, with 22 bases between them. This CDR3 reads CASNRETHGGSEQFF. The CDR3 DNA sequence: TGTGCCAGCAATCGAGAGACTCATGGTGGATCTGAGCAGTTCTTC.

DNA for the CDR3: TGTGCCAGCAATCGGGGAGAAACTAGCACAGATACGCAGTATTTT. This gives the protein CASNRGETSTDTQYF. The rearrangement joins TRBV9 to TRBJ2-3; D is perhaps TRBD2 (5 bases). V was pared by 6 bases and J by 0 bases, with 14 bases between. Per the germline V gene, CDR1 is SGDLS and CDR2 is YYNGEE. The CDR3 runs to 15 residues.

The V gene is TRBV7-2, the J gene TRBJ2-5; 8 nucleotides agree with TRBD1. Looked up from germline, CDR1 is SGHTA and CDR2 is FQGNSA. After removal of 1 base from V and 4 bases from J, the junction contained 14 bases not matched to a gene. This CDR3 has 18 amino acids. The DNA of the CDR3 is TGTGCCAGCAGCTTAGTAGGGCCAGGGGGCATGATAGGAGAGACCCAGTACTTC. Amino acids: CASSLVGPGGMIGETQYF.

The chain joins TRBV4-3 to TRBJ2-1; 10 positions agree with TRBD1. V shed 5 bases and J 7 bases; nucleotides not matched to a gene: 8. Germline V CDR1 and CDR2: LGHNA, YSLEER. This CDR3 region has 15 residues. This chain's CDR3 is CASSYRDRGMNEQFF. In DNA form, the CDR3 reads TGCGCCAGCAGCTACCGGGACAGGGGCATGAATGAGCAGTTCTTC.

The sample holds a few counts of this clone. The chain has TRBV6-5 and TRBJ1-5; D remains ambiguous. Trimming pared 1 base from V and 4 bases from J, leaving 5 bases between. Germline assignment: CDR1 MNHEY and CDR2 SVGAGI. The CDR3 contains 13 residues. This CDR3 is CASSYWRNQPQHF. The CDR3 nucleotides are TGTGCCAGCAGTTACTGGAGGAATCAGCCCCAGCATTTT.

The chain joins TRBV24-1 to TRBJ2-2, with 9 bases matching TRBD1. Germline loops: CDR1 KGHDR, CDR2 SFDVKD. Trimming took 0 bases from V and 6 from J; bases not matched to a gene: 4. The CDR3 totals 16 residues. The CDR3, as DNA: TGTGCCACCAGTGATTTGAACAGGGGGCACTCCGGGGAGCTGTTTTTT. Protein: CATSDLNRGHSGELFF.

The V gene is TRBV24-1, the J gene TRBJ2-7, with 7 bases identical to TRBD1. The germline V gene encodes CDR1 KGHDR and CDR2 SFDVKD. This CDR3 has 14 residues. V shed 7 bases and J 2 bases; nucleotides not matched to a gene: 7. This CDR3 is CATSKGQYPYEQYF. In DNA, the CDR3 is TGTGCCACCAGCAAGGGACAGTACCCCTACGAGCAGTACTTC.

The chain combines TRBV7-9 with TRBJ2-7; D gene ambiguous. V was shortened by 5 bases and J by 2 bases, with 10 bases between the two germline ends. The CDR3 has 13 residues. The germline V gene encodes CDR1 SEHNR and CDR2 FQNEAQ (reference sequence). The DNA of the CDR3 is TGTGCCAGCAGCCAAGAAAACACCTACGAGCAGTACTTC. This encodes CASSQENTYEQYF.

The chain employs TRBV6-1 and TRBJ1-2; maybe TRBD1 (5 bases). The V gene lost 4 bases and the J gene lost 8 bases, with 29 bases spanning the gap. This CDR3 contains 18 residues. Germline assignment: CDR1 MNHNS and CDR2 SASEGT. The DNA of the CDR3 is TGTGCCAGCAGTGCTGGGCGGGGGGTTGACCCGTACGGTAGGGGCTACACCTTC. It codes for CASSAGRGVDPYGRGYTF.

The chain couples TRBV28 to TRBJ1-1; 8 nucleotides match TRBD1. The CDR3 extends over 15 amino acids. V lost 6 bases to trimming and J lost 5 bases; unmatched junction nucleotides: 11. Germline assignment: CDR1 MDHEN and CDR2 SYDVKM. For the CDR3, the DNA is TGTGCCAGCAGCCCACACAGGGGGTTCGGTACTGAAGCTTTCTTT. Its translation: CASSPHRGFGTEAFF.

The chain is built from TRBV7-2 and TRBJ2-2, with D perhaps TRBD2 (5 bases). The CDR3 sequence is 15 residues long. Germline V gene data show CDR1 as SGHTA and CDR2 as FQGNSA. Trimming removed 5 bases at V and 0 bases at J, with 10 bases between. The CDR3 loop reads CASSPTGSNTGELFF. The CDR3 nucleotides are TGTGCCAGCAGCCCGACGGGGTCGAACACCGGGGAGCTGTTTTTT. Full variable domain (remainder filled in from reference TRBV7-2 and TRBJ2-2): GAGVSQSPSNKVTEKGKDVELRCDPISGHTALYWYRQSLGQGLEFLIYFQGNSAPDKSGLPSDRFSAERTGGSVSTLTIQRTQQEDSAVYLCASSPTGSNTGELFFGEGSRLTVL.

The chain combines TRBV21-1 with TRBJ2-7. TRBV21-1 counts as a pseudogene. The CDR3 is 11 amino acids. The CDR3 DNA reads TGTGCCAGCAGCAAAGGACACGAGCAGTACTTC. This encodes CASSKGHEQYF.